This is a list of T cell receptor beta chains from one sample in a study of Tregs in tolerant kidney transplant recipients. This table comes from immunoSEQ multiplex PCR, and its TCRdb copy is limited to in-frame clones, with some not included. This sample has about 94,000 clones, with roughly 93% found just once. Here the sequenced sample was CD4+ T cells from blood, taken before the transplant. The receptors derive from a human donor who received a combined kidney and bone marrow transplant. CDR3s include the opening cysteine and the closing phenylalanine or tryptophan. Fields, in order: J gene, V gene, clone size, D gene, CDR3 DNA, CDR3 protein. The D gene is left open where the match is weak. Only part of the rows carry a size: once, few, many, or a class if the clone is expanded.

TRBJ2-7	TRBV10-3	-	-	TGTGCCATCAGTCCCGGGAGTACGACCTACGAGCAGTACTTC	CAISPGSTTYEQYF
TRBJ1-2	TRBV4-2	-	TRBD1	TGTGCCAGCAGCCAAGAGGGACAGGGCCATTATGGCTACACCTTC	CASSQEGQGHYGYTF
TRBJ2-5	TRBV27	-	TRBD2	TGTGCCAGCAGTCTGGGGATGGCTAGCGGGGGGTCCCGAGAGACCCAGTACTTC	CASSLGMASGGSRETQYF
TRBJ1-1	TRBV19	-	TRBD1	TGTGCCAGCGTCAGGGGGCCGGGGAGGAGAACTGAAGCTTTCTTT	CASVRGPGRRTEAFF
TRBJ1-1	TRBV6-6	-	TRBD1	TGTGCCAGCAGTTCTCCGGGACAGGCAGCTTTCTTT	CASSSPGQAAFF
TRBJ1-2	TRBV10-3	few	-	TGTGCCATCTCGCCAGGAATCTTGCTCTATGGCTACACCTTC	CAISPGILLYGYTF
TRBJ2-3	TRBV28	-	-	TGTGCCAGCAGTTTGGGGGGTAGCACAGATACGCAGTATTTT	CASSLGGSTDTQYF
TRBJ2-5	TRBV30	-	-	TGTGCCTGGAGTGTAAGCGGGCCTCGGGGGACCCAGTACTTC	CAWSVSGPRGTQYF
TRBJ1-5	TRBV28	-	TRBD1	TGTGCCAGCAGTGTCCACGGGACAGGGGGCAATCAGCCCCAGCATTTT	CASSVHGTGGNQPQHF
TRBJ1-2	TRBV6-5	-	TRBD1	TGTGCCAGCAGTTCCCACGGGACAGGTCCTAACTATGGCTACACCTTC	CASSSHGTGPNYGYTF
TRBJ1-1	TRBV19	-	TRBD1	TGTGCCAGTAGTACCCAGGGGGGTAACACTGAAGCTTTCTTT	CASSTQGGNTEAFF
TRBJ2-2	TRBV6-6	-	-	TGTGCCAGCAGTTACGAGTCGATCGGGAACACCGGGGAGCTGTTTTTT	CASSYESIGNTGELFF
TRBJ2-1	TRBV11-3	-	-	TGTGCCAGCAGCTTAGAAGCACGCAATGAGCAGTTCTTC	CASSLEARNEQFF
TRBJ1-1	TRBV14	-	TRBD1	TGTGCCAGCAGTCTAATGACAGGGGGCAAAGGTGAAGCTTTCTTT	CASSLMTGGKGEAFF
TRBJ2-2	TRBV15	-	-	TGTGCCACCTCCCGGGACTTCACCCGGGAGCTGTTTTTT	CATSRDFTRELFF
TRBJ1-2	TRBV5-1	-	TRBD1	TGCGCCAGCAGCTCCGGGACAGGAGGAAACTATGGCTACACCTTC	CASSSGTGGNYGYTF
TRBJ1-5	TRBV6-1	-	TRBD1	TGTGCCAGCAGTGAGACAGGGGACGGCAATCAGCCCCAGCATTTT	CASSETGDGNQPQHF
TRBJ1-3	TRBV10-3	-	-	TGTGCCATCAGTGAGTCCGGTTCGAACACCATATATTTT	CAISESGSNTIYF
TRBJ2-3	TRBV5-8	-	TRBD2	TGTGCCAGCACCGCGTTGCGGGGGGACACAGATACGCAGTATTTT	CASTALRGDTDTQYF
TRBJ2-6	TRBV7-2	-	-	TGTGCCAGCAGCCTTCAGGGCACTGGGGCCAACGTCCTGACTTTC	CASSLQGTGANVLTF
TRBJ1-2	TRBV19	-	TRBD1	TGTGCCAGTAGACAAGCCTCGGGACAGGGAAGCACTAACTATGGCTACACCTTC	CASRQASGQGSTNYGYTF
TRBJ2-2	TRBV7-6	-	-	TGTGCCAGCAGCTTAGCTCAGGGCGGCACCGGGGAGCTGTTTTTT	CASSLAQGGTGELFF
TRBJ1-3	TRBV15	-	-	TGTGCCACCAGCAGAGACCGGGGGTTCTCTGGAAACACCATATATTTT	CATSRDRGFSGNTIYF
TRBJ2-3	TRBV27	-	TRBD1	TGTGCCAGCAGTTTAAACAGGGGAACAGATACGCAGTATTTT	CASSLNRGTDTQYF
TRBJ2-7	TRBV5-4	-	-	TGTGCCAGCAGCTTGGGGACACCCTCCTACGAGCAGTACTTC	CASSLGTPSYEQYF
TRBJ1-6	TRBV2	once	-	TGTGCCAGCACCCGAATTACAGATTCACCCCTCCACTTT	CASTRITDSPLHF
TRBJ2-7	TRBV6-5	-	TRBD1	TGTGCCAGCAGTAGGACAGGGGGACTTGGCGAGCAGTACTTC	CASSRTGGLGEQYF
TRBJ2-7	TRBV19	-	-	TGTGCCAGTAGACCGGGGAGCTCCTACGAGCAGTACTTC	CASRPGSSYEQYF
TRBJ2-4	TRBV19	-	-	TGTGCCAGTAAAAGCGGGAACATTCAGTACTTC	CASKSGNIQYF
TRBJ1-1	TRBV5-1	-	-	TGCGCCAGCAGCTTGGGGGGGGATGAAGCTTTCTTT	CASSLGGDEAFF
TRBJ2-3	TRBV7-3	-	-	TGTGCCAGCAGCTTCCAGGGAGATACGCAGTATTTT	CASSFQGDTQYF
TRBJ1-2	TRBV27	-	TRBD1	TGTGCCAGCGGAAAGACAGGGAATTATGGCTACACCTTC	CASGKTGNYGYTF
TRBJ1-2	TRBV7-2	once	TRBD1	TGTGCCAGCAGCCAAGGGGGGGACAGGGTATATGGTGACTATGGCTACACCTTC	CASSQGGDRVYGDYGYTF
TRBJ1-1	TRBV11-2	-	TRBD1	TGTGCCAGCAGCTTAGATCTTGACAGGGGACCGAACACTGAAGCTTTCTTT	CASSLDLDRGPNTEAFF
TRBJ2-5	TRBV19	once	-	TGTGCCAGTAGTATCGGAACACTTGCCTCAACCCGGGGGACCCAGTACTTC	CASSIGTLASTRGTQYF
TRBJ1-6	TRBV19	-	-	TGTGCCAGTAGTATAGGGGACATGCAAGGAAATTCACCCCTCCACTTT	CASSIGDMQGNSPLHF
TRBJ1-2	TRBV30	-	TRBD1	TGTGCCTGGACCTTACAGGGGCTTATCTATGGCTACACCTTC	CAWTLQGLIYGYTF
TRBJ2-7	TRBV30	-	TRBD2	TGTGCCTGGAGAACTAGCGGGGGGGCTTACGAGCAGTACTTC	CAWRTSGGAYEQYF
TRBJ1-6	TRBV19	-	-	TGTGCCAGTAGTGTTAGGGGTAGTAGGTCACCCCTCCACTTT	CASSVRGSRSPLHF
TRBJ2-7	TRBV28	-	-	TGTGCCAGCAGTTTACCCCCGGGACTTCTTCACTACGAGCAGTACTTC	CASSLPPGLLHYEQYF
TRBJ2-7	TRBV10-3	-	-	TGTGCCATCAGTGAATGGAGCTACGAGCAGTACTTC	CAISEWSYEQYF
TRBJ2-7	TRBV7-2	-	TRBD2	TGTGCCAGCAGCCCCGGGGGGGCGAGGGAGCAGTACTTC	CASSPGGAREQYF
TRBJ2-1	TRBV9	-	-	TGTGCCAGCAGCGGGGCAGCCAGCTCCTACAATGAGCAGTTCTTC	CASSGAASSYNEQFF